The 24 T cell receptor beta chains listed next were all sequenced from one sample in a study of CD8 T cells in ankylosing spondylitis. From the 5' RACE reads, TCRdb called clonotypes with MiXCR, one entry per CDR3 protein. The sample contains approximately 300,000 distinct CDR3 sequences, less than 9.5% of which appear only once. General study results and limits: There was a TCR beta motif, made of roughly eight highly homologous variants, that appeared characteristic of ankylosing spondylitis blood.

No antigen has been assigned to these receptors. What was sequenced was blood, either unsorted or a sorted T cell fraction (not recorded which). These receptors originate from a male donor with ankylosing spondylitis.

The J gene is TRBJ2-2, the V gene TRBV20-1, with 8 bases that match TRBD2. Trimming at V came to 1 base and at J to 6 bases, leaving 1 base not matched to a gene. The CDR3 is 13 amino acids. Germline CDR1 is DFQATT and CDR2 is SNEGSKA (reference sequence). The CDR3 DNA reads TGCAGTGCTAGAGCGGGGGGGTCCGGGGAGCTGTTTTTT. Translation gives CSARAGGSGELFF.

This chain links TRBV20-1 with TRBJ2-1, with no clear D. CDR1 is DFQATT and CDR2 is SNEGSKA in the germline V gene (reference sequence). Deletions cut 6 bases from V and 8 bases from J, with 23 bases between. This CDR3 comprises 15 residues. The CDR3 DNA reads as TGCAGTGCCGACCTAAGCTCCAATCCGGGCTATGAGCAGTTCTTC. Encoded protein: CSADLSSNPGYEQFF.

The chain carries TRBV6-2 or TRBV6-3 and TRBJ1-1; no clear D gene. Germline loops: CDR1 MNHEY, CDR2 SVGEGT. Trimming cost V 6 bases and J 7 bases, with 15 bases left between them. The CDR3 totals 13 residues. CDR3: CASRPKRAVEAFF. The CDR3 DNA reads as TGTGCCAGCAGACCCAAACGGGCGGTTGAAGCTTTCTTT.

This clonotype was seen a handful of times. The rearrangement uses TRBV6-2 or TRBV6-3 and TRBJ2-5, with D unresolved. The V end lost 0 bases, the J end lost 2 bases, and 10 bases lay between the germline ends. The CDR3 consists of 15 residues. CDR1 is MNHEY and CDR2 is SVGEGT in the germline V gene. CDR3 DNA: TGTGCCAGCAGTTACTCGAGGCGGAAACAAGAGACCCAGTACTTC. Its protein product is CASSYSRRKQETQYF.

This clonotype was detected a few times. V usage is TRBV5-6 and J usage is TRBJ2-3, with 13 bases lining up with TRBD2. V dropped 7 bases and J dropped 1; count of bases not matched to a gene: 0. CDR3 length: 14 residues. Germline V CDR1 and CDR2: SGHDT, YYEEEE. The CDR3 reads CASGLAGGTDTQYF. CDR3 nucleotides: TGTGCCAGCGGACTAGCGGGGGGCACAGATACGCAGTATTTT.

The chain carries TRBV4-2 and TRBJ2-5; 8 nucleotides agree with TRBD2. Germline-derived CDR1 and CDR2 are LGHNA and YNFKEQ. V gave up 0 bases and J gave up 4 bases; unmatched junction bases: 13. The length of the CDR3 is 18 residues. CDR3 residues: CASSQDLGRAGELETQYF. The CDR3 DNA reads TGTGCCAGCAGCCAAGATTTGGGGCGAGCGGGAGAACTAGAGACCCAGTACTTC.

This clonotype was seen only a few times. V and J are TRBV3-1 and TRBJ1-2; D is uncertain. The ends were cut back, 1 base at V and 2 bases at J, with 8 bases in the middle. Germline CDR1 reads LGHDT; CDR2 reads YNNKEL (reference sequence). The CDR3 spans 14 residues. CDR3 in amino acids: CASSQARMNYGYTF. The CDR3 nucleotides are TGTGCCAGCAGCCAAGCACGGATGAACTATGGCTACACCTTC.

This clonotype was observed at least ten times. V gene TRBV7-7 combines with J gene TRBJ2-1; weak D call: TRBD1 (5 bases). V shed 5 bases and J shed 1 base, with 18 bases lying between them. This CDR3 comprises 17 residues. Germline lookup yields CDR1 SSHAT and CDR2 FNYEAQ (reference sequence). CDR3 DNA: TGTGCCAGCAGCCAAGGGGATGGATTCGGATCCTACAATGAGCAGTTCTTC. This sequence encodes CASSQGDGFGSYNEQFF.

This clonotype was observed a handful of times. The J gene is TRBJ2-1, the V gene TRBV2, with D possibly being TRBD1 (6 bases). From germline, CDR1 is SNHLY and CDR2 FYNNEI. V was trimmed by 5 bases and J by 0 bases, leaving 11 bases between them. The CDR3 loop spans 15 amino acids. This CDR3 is CASSPGTISYNEQFF. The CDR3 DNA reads TGTGCCAGCAGTCCCGGGACAATCTCCTACAATGAGCAGTTCTTC. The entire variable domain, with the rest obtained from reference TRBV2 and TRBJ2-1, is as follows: EPEVTQTPSHQVTQMGQEVILRCVPISNHLYFYWYRQILGQKVEFLVSFYNNEISEKSEIFDDQFSVERPDGSNFTLKIRSTKLEDSAMYFCASSPGTISYNEQFFGPGTRLTVL.

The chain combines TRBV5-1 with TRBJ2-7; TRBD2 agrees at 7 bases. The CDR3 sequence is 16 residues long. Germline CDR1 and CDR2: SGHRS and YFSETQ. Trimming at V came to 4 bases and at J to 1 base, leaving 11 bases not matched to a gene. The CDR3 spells CASSQGGREGSYEQYF. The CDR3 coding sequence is TGCGCCAGCAGCCAAGGAGGGAGGGAAGGGTCCTACGAGCAGTACTTC.

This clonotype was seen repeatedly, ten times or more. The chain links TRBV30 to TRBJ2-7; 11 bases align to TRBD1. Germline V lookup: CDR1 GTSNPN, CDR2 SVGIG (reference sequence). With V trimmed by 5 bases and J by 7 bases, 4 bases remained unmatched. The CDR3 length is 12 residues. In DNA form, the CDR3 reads TGTGCCTGGGGACAGGGGGCAGGAGAGCAGTACTTC. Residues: CAWGQGAGEQYF.

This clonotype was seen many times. The CDR3 nucleotides read TGCAGCGTTGATCTAGGGGCCACCGGGGAGCTGTTTTTT. Its translation is CSVDLGATGELFF. The rearrangement uses TRBV29-1 and TRBJ2-2, with TRBD1 as a possible D gene (5 bases). The V and J ends lost 3 bases and 4 bases respectively, with 9 bases between them. Germline V gene sequence: CDR1 SQVTM, CDR2 ANQGSEA. The CDR3 contains 13 residues.

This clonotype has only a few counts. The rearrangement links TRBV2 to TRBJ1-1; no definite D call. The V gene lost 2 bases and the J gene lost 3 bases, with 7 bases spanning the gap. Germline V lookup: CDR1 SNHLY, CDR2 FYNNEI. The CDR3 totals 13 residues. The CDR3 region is CASSESTYTEAFF. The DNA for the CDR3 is TGTGCCAGCAGTGAATCCACTTACACTGAAGCTTTCTTT.

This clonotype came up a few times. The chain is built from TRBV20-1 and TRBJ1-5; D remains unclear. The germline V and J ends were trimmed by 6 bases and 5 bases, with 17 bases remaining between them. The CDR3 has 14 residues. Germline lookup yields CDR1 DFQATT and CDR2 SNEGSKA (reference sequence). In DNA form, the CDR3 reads TGCAGTGCGGGAGGTGCGGGTGGGGATCAGCCCCAGCATTTT. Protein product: CSAGGAGGDQPQHF.

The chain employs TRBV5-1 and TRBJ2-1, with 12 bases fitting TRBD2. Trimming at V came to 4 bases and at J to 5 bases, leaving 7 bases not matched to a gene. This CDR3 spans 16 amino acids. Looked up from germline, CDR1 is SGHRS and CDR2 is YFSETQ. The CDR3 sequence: CASSHGLAGLNNEQFF. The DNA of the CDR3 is TGCGCCAGCAGCCACGGACTAGCGGGACTTAACAATGAGCAGTTCTTC.

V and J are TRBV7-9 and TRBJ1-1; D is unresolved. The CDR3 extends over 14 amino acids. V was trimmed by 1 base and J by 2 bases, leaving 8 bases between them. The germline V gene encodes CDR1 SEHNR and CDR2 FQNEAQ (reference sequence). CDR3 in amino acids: CASSLGSFNTEAFF. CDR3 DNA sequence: TGTGCCAGCAGCTTAGGCAGCTTTAACACTGAAGCTTTCTTT.

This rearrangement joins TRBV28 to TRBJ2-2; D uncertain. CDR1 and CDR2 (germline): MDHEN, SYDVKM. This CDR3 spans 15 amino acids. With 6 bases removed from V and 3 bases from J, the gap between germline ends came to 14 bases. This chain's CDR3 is CASRGDTWDTGELFF. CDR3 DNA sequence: TGTGCCAGCAGGGGTGATACGTGGGACACCGGGGAGCTGTTTTTT. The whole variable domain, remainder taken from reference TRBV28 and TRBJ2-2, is DVKVTQSSRYLVKRTGEKVFLECVQDMDHENMFWYRQDPGLGLRLIYFSYDVKMKEKGDIPEGYSVSREKKERFSLILESASTNQTSMYLCASRGDTWDTGELFFGEGSRLTVL.

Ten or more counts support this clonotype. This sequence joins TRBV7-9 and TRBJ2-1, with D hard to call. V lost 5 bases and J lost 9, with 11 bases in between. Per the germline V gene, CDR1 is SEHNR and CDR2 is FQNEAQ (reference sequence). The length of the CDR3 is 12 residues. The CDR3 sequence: CASSPWAFEQFF. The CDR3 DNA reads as TGTGCCAGCAGCCCTTGGGCTTTTGAGCAGTTCTTC.

CDR3 nucleotide sequence: TGTGCCATCAGTGAGTCTCTAGCGGGAGGGCCGAGGGAGCAGTTCTTC. Amino acid sequence: CAISESLAGGPREQFF. V usage is TRBV10-3 and J usage is TRBJ2-1, with TRBD2 matching 12 bases. CDR3 length: 16 amino acids. The V gene end was trimmed by 0 bases and the J gene end by 10 bases; junction bases not matched to a gene: 7. Per germline, CDR1 ENHRY and CDR2 SYGVKD.

The CDR3 reads CASSIPRTGADTQYF. The CDR3 DNA sequence: TGTGCCAGTAGTATACCCCGGACTGGGGCAGATACGCAGTATTTT. The chain joins TRBV19 to TRBJ2-3, with D possibly TRBD2 on 5 matching bases. Germline-derived CDR1 and CDR2 are LNHDA and SQIVND (reference sequence). This CDR3 region has 15 residues. Trimming shortened V by 2 bases and J by 4 bases, and 13 bases separated the two germline ends.

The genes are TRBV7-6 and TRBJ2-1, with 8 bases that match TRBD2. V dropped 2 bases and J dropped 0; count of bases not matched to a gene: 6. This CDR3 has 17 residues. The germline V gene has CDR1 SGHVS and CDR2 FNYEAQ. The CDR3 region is CASSLFLAGSSYNEQFF. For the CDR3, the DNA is TGTGCCAGCAGCTTATTCCTAGCGGGTAGCTCCTACAATGAGCAGTTCTTC.

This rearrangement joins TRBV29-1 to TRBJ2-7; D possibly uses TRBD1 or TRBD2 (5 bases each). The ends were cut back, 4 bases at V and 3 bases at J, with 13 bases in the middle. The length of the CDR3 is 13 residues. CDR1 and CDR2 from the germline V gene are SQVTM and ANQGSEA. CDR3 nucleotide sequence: TGCAGCGTTGCCACCGGGACCCTCTACGAGCAGTACTTC. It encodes CSVATGTLYEQYF.

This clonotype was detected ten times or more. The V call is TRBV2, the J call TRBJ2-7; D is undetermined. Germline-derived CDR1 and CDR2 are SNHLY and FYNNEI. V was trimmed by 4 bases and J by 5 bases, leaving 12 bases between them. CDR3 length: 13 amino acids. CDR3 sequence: CASSGEGSHEQYF. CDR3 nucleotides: TGTGCCAGCAGTGGTGAAGGGTCCCACGAGCAGTACTTC. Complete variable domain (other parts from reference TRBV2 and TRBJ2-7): EPEVTQTPSHQVTQMGQEVILRCVPISNHLYFYWYRQILGQKVEFLVSFYNNEISEKSEIFDDQFSVERPDGSNFTLKIRSTKLEDSAMYFCASSGEGSHEQYFGPGTRLTVT.

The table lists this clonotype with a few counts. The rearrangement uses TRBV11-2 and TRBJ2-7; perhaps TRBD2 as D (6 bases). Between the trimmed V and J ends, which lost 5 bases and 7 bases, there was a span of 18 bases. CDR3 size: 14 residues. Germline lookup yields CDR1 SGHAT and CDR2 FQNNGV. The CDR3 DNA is TGTGCCAGCAGCGCAAGGGGAGGCGGGGTTGAGCAGTACTTC. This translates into CASSARGGGVEQYF.